These T cell receptor beta chains were read from a single sample in a study of blood T cell repertoires in COVID-19. Measured with immunoSEQ multiplex PCR; TCRdb has only the in-frame clones, and not every one. In the table there are 350,000 or so clones, more than 70% of which are singletons. Sequenced input: peripheral blood. The source is a woman aged 30 to 39 with COVID-19, enrolled during active disease. The CDR3 runs from the conserved cysteine through the conserved F or W. D genes are given only for firm matches.

cdr3_aa: CASSQRGTNQPQHF; j_call: TRBJ1-5; v_call: TRBV5-4; d_call: -
cdr3_aa: CASRGLRGSYEQFF; j_call: TRBJ2-1; v_call: TRBV11-2; d_call: -
cdr3_aa: CAIAGLGEYEQYF; j_call: TRBJ2-7; v_call: TRBV28; d_call: TRBD2
cdr3_aa: CAWSGYRVPQQVAFF; j_call: TRBJ1-1; v_call: TRBV30; d_call: -
cdr3_aa: CASSGLQETQYF; j_call: TRBJ2-5; v_call: TRBV4-1; d_call: -
cdr3_aa: CSAAPGTGFYEQYF; j_call: TRBJ2-7; v_call: TRBV29-1; d_call: -
cdr3_aa: CAGGQGLNTEAFF; j_call: TRBJ1-1; v_call: TRBV6-5; d_call: TRBD1
cdr3_aa: CASSLGQFPTYEQYF; j_call: TRBJ2-7; v_call: TRBV13; d_call: -
cdr3_aa: CASRLAADTDTQYF; j_call: TRBJ2-3; v_call: TRBV6-4; d_call: TRBD2
cdr3_aa: CASSGGQGSQPQHF; j_call: TRBJ1-5; v_call: TRBV2; d_call: TRBD1
cdr3_aa: CAWSVRRGLPNTGELFF; j_call: TRBJ2-2; v_call: TRBV30; d_call: -
cdr3_aa: CASCGRRGTIRRETQYF; j_call: TRBJ2-5; v_call: TRBV5-6; d_call: -
cdr3_aa: CASSRPGQGTGEAFF; j_call: TRBJ1-1; v_call: TRBV7-8; d_call: TRBD1
cdr3_aa: CASSQELAGGWETQYF; j_call: TRBJ2-5; v_call: TRBV4-3; d_call: TRBD2
cdr3_aa: CASSQGTTGGDSSYEQYF; j_call: TRBJ2-7; v_call: TRBV4-1; d_call: -
cdr3_aa: CASSQDLREAPDTQYF; j_call: TRBJ2-3; v_call: TRBV4-1; d_call: TRBD2
cdr3_aa: CAHWVGMNTEAFF; j_call: TRBJ1-1; v_call: TRBV6-6; d_call: -
cdr3_aa: CASSLLGGQGGNEQFF; j_call: TRBJ2-1; v_call: TRBV7-2; d_call: TRBD1
cdr3_aa: CASSESGASTDTQYF; j_call: TRBJ2-3; v_call: TRBV6-1; d_call: TRBD2
cdr3_aa: CSAQGTSGSSYNEQFF; j_call: TRBJ2-1; v_call: TRBV29-1; d_call: TRBD2
cdr3_aa: CASSPRQGGNTEAFF; j_call: TRBJ1-1; v_call: TRBV9; d_call: TRBD1
cdr3_aa: CASSLWGGSTDTQYF; j_call: TRBJ2-3; v_call: TRBV28; d_call: TRBD2
cdr3_aa: CASSMTGSIQPQHF; j_call: TRBJ1-5; v_call: TRBV19; d_call: TRBD1
cdr3_aa: CASSYRTESYEQYF; j_call: TRBJ2-7; v_call: TRBV6-2/TRBV6-3; d_call: -
cdr3_aa: CATSRDHRGDTEAFF; j_call: TRBJ1-1; v_call: TRBV15; d_call: TRBD1
cdr3_aa: CASSLVTGHF; j_call: TRBJ2-3; v_call: TRBV11-2; d_call: TRBD1
cdr3_aa: CASSRLSYEQYF; j_call: TRBJ2-7; v_call: TRBV6-5; d_call: -
cdr3_aa: CASSFPPGLGGETQYF; j_call: TRBJ2-5; v_call: TRBV5-5; d_call: TRBD2
cdr3_aa: CASSPDRSTDTQYF; j_call: TRBJ2-3; v_call: TRBV2; d_call: -
cdr3_aa: CASSEALQRDSGNTIYF; j_call: TRBJ1-3; v_call: TRBV6-1; d_call: -
cdr3_aa: CASLSNAGANTGELFF; j_call: TRBJ2-2; v_call: TRBV5-1; d_call: TRBD2
cdr3_aa: CAIRRRGDTEAFF; j_call: TRBJ1-1; v_call: TRBV10-3; d_call: -
cdr3_aa: CASSLQGAGNNEQFF; j_call: TRBJ2-1; v_call: TRBV28; d_call: TRBD1
cdr3_aa: CASSQGQGNTIYF; j_call: TRBJ1-3; v_call: TRBV18; d_call: -
cdr3_aa: CASSKGRDRGYEQYF; j_call: TRBJ2-7; v_call: TRBV10-2; d_call: TRBD1
cdr3_aa: CASSLEGIVAFF; j_call: TRBJ1-1; v_call: TRBV12-3/TRBV12-4; d_call: -